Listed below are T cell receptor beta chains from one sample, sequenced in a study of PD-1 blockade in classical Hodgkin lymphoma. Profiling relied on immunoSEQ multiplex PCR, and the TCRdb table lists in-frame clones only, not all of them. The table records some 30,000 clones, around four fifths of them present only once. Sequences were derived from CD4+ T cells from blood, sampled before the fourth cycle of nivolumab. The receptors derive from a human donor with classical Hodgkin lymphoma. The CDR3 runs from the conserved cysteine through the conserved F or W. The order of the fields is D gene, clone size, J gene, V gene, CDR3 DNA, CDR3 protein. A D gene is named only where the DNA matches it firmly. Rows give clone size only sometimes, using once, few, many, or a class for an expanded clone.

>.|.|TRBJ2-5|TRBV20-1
TGCAGTGCCCGGCCCCGGGAGACCCAGTACTTC
CSARPRETQYF
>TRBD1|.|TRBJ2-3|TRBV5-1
TGCGCCAGCAGCTTAGGGACAGTCACAGATACGCAGTATTTT
CASSLGTVTDTQYF
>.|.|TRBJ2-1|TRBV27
TGTGCCAGCAGTTTAGTTCCCCCTGGTCATGAGCAGTTCTTC
CASSLVPPGHEQFF
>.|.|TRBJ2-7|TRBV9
TGTGCCAGCAGCCCCCACGAACCCGGCCCTGCCTACGAGCAGTACTTC
CASSPHEPGPAYEQYF
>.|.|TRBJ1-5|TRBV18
TGTGCCAGCTCACCACGCAGGGATCAGCCCCAGCATTTT
CASSPRRDQPQHF
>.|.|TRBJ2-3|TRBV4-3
TGCGCCAGCAGCCAGGCGGGCGCAGCAGGTCGCACAGATACGCAGTATTTT
CASSQAGAAGRTDTQYF
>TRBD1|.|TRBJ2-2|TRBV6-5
TGTGCCAGCAGTCGACAGGGAATCGGGGAGCTGTTTTTT
CASSRQGIGELFF
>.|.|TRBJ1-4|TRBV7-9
TGTGCCAGCAGCTTAGGATCGGGGAGCAAGCACTCAACTAATGAAAAACTGTTTTTT
CASSLGSGSKHSTNEKLFF
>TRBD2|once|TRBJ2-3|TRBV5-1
TGCGCCAGCAGCTTGGGCCTAGCGGGGAACACAGATACGCAGTATTTT
CASSLGLAGNTDTQYF
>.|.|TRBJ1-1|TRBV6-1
TGTGCCAGCCACCGGGTGGTCAACCTGGCCACTGAAGCTTTCTTT
CASHRVVNLATEAFF
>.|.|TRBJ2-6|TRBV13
TGTGCCAGCAGCTTAGGGGGGGCGCGGGCCAACGTCCTGACTTTC
CASSLGGARANVLTF
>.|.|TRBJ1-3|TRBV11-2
TGTGCCAGCAGCTTATCCTCAGGGAGCTCTGGAAACACCATATATTTT
CASSLSSGSSGNTIYF
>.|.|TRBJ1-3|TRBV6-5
TGTGCCAGCAGTCAGGGTTTCACTGGAAACACCATATATTTT
CASSQGFTGNTIYF
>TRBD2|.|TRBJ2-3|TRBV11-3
TGTGCCAGCAGCTCCGGACTAGCGGGTTACCCTAGCACAGATACGCAGTATTTT
CASSSGLAGYPSTDTQYF
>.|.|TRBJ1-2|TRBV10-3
TGTGCCATCAGTGCTGGGACGGCCGACTATGGCTACACCTTC
CAISAGTADYGYTF
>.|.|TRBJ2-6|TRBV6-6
TGTGCCAGCAGTTACCCCACAGGGTCTGGGGCCAACGTCCTGACTTTC
CASSYPTGSGANVLTF
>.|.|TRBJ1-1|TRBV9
TGTGCCAGCAGCGTCGGCATCTCGAACACTGAAGCTTTCTTT
CASSVGISNTEAFF
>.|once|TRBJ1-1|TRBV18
TGTGCCAGCTCACCGATGGGGGCTGAAGCTTTCTTT
CASSPMGAEAFF
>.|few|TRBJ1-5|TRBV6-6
TGTGCCAGCAGTCCCCCCTCTCAGCCCCAGCATTTT
CASSPPSQPQHF
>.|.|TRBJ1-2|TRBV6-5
TGTGCCAGCAGAAGGACGGCCACTAACTATGGCTACACCTTC
CASRRTATNYGYTF
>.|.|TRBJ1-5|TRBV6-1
TGTGCCAGCAGTGTGGGGCAGGTTGCTGGCAATCAGCCCCAGCATTTT
CASSVGQVAGNQPQHF
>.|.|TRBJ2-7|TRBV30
TGTGCCTGGAGGACAGGCTTCTCCTACGAGCAGTACTTC
CAWRTGFSYEQYF
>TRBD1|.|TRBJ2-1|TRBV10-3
TGTGCCCCGCTCGGACAGGGCGACAATGAGCAGTTCTTC
CAPLGQGDNEQFF
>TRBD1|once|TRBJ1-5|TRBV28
TGTGCCAGCAGTTTACCGCCCTACAGGGGGCTTCAGCCCCAGCATTTT
CASSLPPYRGLQPQHF
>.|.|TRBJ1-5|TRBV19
TGTGCCAGTAGAACAGGGTGGGGAAGCAATCAGCCCCAGCATTTT
CASRTGWGSNQPQHF